What follows are 20 T cell receptor beta chains derived from one specimen sequenced in a study of blood T cell repertoires in COVID-19. Sequencing was performed with immunoSEQ multiplex PCR; in TCRdb, only in-frame clones are kept and a portion is missing. The sample gives approximately 270,000 clones, around 90% of which show up once; over 4% is in the top ten. Specimen: PBMCs or T cells enriched from blood (not recorded which). The source of these receptors is a woman in her twenties or thirties with acute COVID-19.

The CDR3 sequence: CASSESGTEAFF. The CDR3 DNA reads TGTGCCAGTAGCGAATCGGGCACTGAAGCTTTCTTT. This rearrangement joins TRBV19 to TRBJ1-1; D remains ambiguous. Trimming cost V 6 bases and J 4 bases, with 9 bases left between them. Per the germline V gene, CDR1 is LNHDA and CDR2 is SQIVND (reference sequence). CDR3 length: 12 amino acids.

The chain has TRBV6-5 and TRBJ2-1; 11 bases match TRBD1. The CDR3 runs to 15 residues. The ends lost 0 bases at V and 7 bases at J; junction bases unmatched: 2. Germline lookup yields CDR1 MNHEY and CDR2 SVGAGI. The CDR3 coding sequence is TGTGCCAGCAGTTACTCGAGGGACAGGGGGAATGAGCAGTTCTTC. Its translation: CASSYSRDRGNEQFF.

V is TRBV28 and J is TRBJ1-3; possible D gene TRBD1, 6 bases. The germline CDR1 and CDR2 sequences are MDHEN and SYDVKM. V lost 2 bases, J lost 4 bases, and 15 bases lay in between. CDR3 length equals 16 residues. The CDR3 sequence: CASSLTGTSRGNTIYF. The CDR3 DNA sequence: TGTGCCAGCAGTTTAACCGGGACAAGCAGGGGAAACACCATATATTTT.

This clone appeared once. The chain employs TRBV9 and TRBJ2-7; D is possibly TRBD1 (6 bases). Deletions cut 3 bases from V and 5 bases from J, with 18 bases between. Germline V CDR1 and CDR2: SGDLS, YYNGEE. This CDR3 is 15 amino acids long. The CDR3: CASSGHTGTLDEQYF. The DNA of the CDR3 is TGTGCCAGCAGCGGTCATACCGGGACATTGGACGAGCAGTACTTC.

The chain employs TRBV7-6 and TRBJ2-1, with D perhaps TRBD2 (5 bases). There are 18 residues in the CDR3. V gave up 1 base and J gave up 4 bases, with 20 bases separating them. Germline CDR1 reads SGHVS; CDR2 reads FNYEAQ. The CDR3 sequence is CASSLEHPGIISYNEQFF. The CDR3 coding sequence is TGTGCCAGCAGCTTAGAACACCCCGGGATCATTTCGTACAATGAGCAGTTCTTC.

The chain is built from TRBV20-1 and TRBJ2-1; 13 bases are a match to TRBD2. Looked up from germline, CDR1 is DFQATT and CDR2 is SNEGSKA (reference sequence). The J segment lost 8 bases and the V segment lost 3 bases, leaving 7 bases of the junction unmatched. The CDR3 is 15 amino acids. CDR3 amino acids: CSASGLAGADDEQFF. The CDR3 nucleotides are TGCAGTGCTAGTGGACTAGCGGGGGCCGACGATGAGCAGTTCTTC.

The V gene is TRBV28, the J gene TRBJ1-1; no reliable D call. V lost 5 bases and J 10 bases, leaving 11 bases between the germline ends. Germline V gene sequence: CDR1 MDHEN, CDR2 SYDVKM. This CDR3 is 11 amino acids long. CDR3 residues: CASSPTVIAFF. CDR3 coding DNA: TGTGCCAGCAGTCCCACGGTGATAGCTTTCTTT.

J is TRBJ1-4 and V is TRBV2, with TRBD1 matching over 12 bases. Germline assignment: CDR1 SNHLY and CDR2 FYNNEI. V lost 7 bases and J lost 8; bases outside the gene matches: 5. This CDR3 is 14 amino acids long. CDR3 nucleotides: TGTGCCAGCACCCCGGGACAGGGGGCAGAAAAACTGTTTTTT. It yields the protein CASTPGQGAEKLFF.

The chain has TRBV2 and TRBJ1-2; D gene ambiguous. The germline V gene has CDR1 SNHLY and CDR2 FYNNEI. V was pared by 7 bases and J by 8 bases, with 11 bases between. The CDR3 length is 11 residues. CDR3 nucleotide sequence: TGTGCCAGCACGGCGGGGTTGGGCTACACCTTC. As protein: CASTAGLGYTF.

V usage is TRBV28 and J usage is TRBJ1-3; 10 bases are shared with TRBD1. Losses at the gene ends were 6 bases for V and 4 bases for J; bases not matched to a gene: 6. This CDR3 contains 15 residues. Germline V CDR1 and CDR2: MDHEN, SYDVKM. CDR3 nucleotides: TGTGCCAGCAGCCCGACAGGGGGCACAGGAAACACCATATATTTT. Amino acids: CASSPTGGTGNTIYF.

The chain uses TRBV27 and TRBJ2-1, with 14 bases fitting TRBD2. Trimming took 6 bases from V and 0 from J; bases not matched to a gene: 1. CDR3 length: 16 amino acids. Germline V gene lookup returns CDR1 MNHEY and CDR2 SMNVEV (reference sequence). The CDR3: CASRGLAGDSYNEQFF. CDR3 DNA sequence: TGTGCCAGCAGGGGACTAGCGGGAGACTCCTACAATGAGCAGTTCTTC.

The rearrangement links TRBV25-1 to TRBJ2-1; 7 nucleotides line up with TRBD1. Trimming cost V 3 bases and J 6 bases; bases outside gene matches: 11. The length of the CDR3 is 16 residues. CDR1 and CDR2 from the germline V gene are MGHDK and SYGVNS. The CDR3 sequence is CASSDRRQGPGNEQFF. The CDR3 DNA follows: TGTGCCAGCAGTGACCGAAGACAGGGCCCCGGCAATGAGCAGTTCTTC.

The chain joins TRBV5-1 to TRBJ2-1; TRBD2 matches at 8 bases. The CDR3 length is 12 residues. In germline, CDR1 is SGHRS, CDR2 YFSETQ. J lost 7 bases, V lost 6 bases, and 3 bases had no gene match. CDR3 bases: TGCGCCAGCACCGGGACTAGAAATGAGCAGTTCTTC. Its translation: CASTGTRNEQFF.

V and J are TRBV14 and TRBJ1-2; 8 nucleotides line up with TRBD1. With 1 base clipped from V and 7 bases from J, the junction kept 14 bases outside the gene matches. The germline CDR1 and CDR2 sequences are SGHDN and FVKESK. The length of the CDR3 is 17 residues. This chain's CDR3 is CASSQVTLGQGKTGYTF. DNA of the CDR3: TGTGCCAGCAGCCAAGTGACTCTAGGACAGGGTAAAACTGGCTACACCTTC.

This chain joins TRBV4-2 and TRBJ2-7; a weak D match, TRBD1 (6 bases). Germline V gene lookup returns CDR1 LGHNA and CDR2 YNFKEQ. The V gene lost 4 bases and the J gene lost 4 bases, with 11 bases spanning the gap. The CDR3 spans 13 residues. CDR3 in amino acids: CASSLETGYEQYF. In nucleotides, the CDR3 is TGTGCCAGCAGCCTCGAGACAGGATACGAGCAGTACTTC.

This clone was found a few times. The junction departs from germline at one end; a sequencing error may be responsible. J is TRBJ2-7 and V is TRBV2; the D is unclear. Germline values: CDR1 SNHLY, CDR2 FYNNEI. This CDR3 spans 12 amino acids. The CDR3 sequence is CASSVQSYAQYF. DNA of the CDR3: TGTGCCAGCAGTGTACAGTCCTACGCGCAGTACTTC.

The genes are TRBV5-4 and TRBJ1-2; 12 positions match TRBD1. The CDR3 consists of 15 residues. After removal of 3 bases from V and 6 bases from J, the junction contained 6 bases not matched to a gene. Germline V gene data show CDR1 as SGHNT and CDR2 as YYREEE (reference sequence). CDR3 region: CASSSYGTGGDGYTF. DNA for the CDR3: TGTGCCAGCAGCTCGTACGGGACAGGGGGCGATGGCTACACCTTC.

This rearrangement joins TRBV10-3 to TRBJ1-2; TRBD1 matches 7 bases. With 0 bases clipped from V and 3 bases from J, the junction kept 4 bases outside the gene matches. Germline V lookup: CDR1 ENHRY, CDR2 SYGVKD. The CDR3 has 15 residues. The DNA for the CDR3 is TGTGCCATCAGTGAGTCAGCAGGGGGGCACTATGGCTACACCTTC. Its translation is CAISESAGGHYGYTF.

This clone was observed a handful of times. This chain links TRBV3-1 (or the pseudogene TRBV3-2) with TRBJ2-2, with D perhaps matching TRBD1 (5 bases). Trimming left V 2 bases short and J 5 bases short, with 12 bases between. The CDR3 has 15 residues. From germline, CDR1 is LGHDT and CDR2 YNNKEL (reference sequence). The chain's CDR3 is CASSQRQGYTGELFF. Written as DNA, the CDR3 is TGTGCCAGCAGCCAAAGGCAGGGTTATACCGGGGAGCTGTTTTTT.

The genes are TRBV29-1 and TRBJ1-1; a weak D match, TRBD1 (5 bases). Per the germline V gene, CDR1 is SQVTM and CDR2 is ANQGSEA. V was clipped by 7 bases and J by 5 bases, with 17 bases between them. The CDR3 runs 13 residues. As DNA, the CDR3 is TGCAGCGCATTCGGGGGGGGAGGTACTGAAGCTTTCTTT. This translates into CSAFGGGGTEAFF.